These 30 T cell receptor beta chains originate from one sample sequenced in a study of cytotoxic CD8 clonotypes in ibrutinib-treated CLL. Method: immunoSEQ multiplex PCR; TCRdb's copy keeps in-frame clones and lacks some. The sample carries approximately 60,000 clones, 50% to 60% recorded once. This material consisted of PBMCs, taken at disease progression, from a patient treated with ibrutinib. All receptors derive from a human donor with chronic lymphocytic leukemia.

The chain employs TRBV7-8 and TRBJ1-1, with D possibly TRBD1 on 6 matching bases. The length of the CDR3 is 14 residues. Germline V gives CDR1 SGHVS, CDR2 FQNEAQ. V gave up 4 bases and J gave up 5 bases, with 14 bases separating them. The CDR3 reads CASSSSGARTEAFF. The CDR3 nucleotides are TGTGCCAGCAGCTCCTCGGGGGCGCGAACTGAAGCTTTCTTT.

DNA of the CDR3: TGTGCCAGCAGTGCGGACAGGGTGGGGGACACTGAAGCTTTCTTT. Translation: CASSADRVGDTEAFF. This chain uses TRBV25-1 with TRBJ1-1, with 8 bases fitting TRBD1. The germline CDR1 and CDR2 sequences are MGHDK and SYGVNS. V was clipped by 4 bases and J by 3 bases; unmatched bases: 7. The CDR3 length is 15 residues.

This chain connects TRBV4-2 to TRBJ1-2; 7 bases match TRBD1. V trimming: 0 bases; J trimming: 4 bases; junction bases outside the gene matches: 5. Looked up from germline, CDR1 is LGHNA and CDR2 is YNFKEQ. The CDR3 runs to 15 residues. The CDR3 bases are TGTGCCAGCAGCCAAGAAGGTGCAGGGGGCTATGGCTACACCTTC. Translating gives CASSQEGAGGYGYTF.

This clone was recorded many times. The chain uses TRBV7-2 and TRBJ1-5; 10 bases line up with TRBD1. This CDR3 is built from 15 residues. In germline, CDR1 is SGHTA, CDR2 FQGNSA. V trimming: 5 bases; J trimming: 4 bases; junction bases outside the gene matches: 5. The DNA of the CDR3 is TGTGCCAGCAGCGTAGGACAGGGGGTAAATCAGCCCCAGCATTTT. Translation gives CASSVGQGVNQPQHF.

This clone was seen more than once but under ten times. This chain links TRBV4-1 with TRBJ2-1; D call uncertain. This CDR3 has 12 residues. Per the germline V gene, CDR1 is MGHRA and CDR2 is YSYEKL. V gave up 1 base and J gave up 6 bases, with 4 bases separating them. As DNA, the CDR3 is TGCGCCAGCAGCCAAGTTATCAATGAGCAGTTCTTC. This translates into CASSQVINEQFF.

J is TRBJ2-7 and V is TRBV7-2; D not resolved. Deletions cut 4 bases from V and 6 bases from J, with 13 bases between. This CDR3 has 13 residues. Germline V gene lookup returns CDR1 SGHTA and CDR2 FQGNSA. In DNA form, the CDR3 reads TGTGCCAGCAGCTGGACCCAACCAGGCGAGCAGTACTTC. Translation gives CASSWTQPGEQYF.

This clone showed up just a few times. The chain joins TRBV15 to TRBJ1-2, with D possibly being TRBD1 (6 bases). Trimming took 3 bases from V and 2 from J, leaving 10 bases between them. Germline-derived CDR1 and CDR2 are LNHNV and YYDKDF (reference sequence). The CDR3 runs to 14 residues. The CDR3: CATSRSTGNYGYTF. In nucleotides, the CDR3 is TGTGCCACCAGCAGGTCAACAGGGAACTATGGCTACACCTTC. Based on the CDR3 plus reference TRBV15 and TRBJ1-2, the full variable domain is DAMVIQNPRYQVTQFGKPVTLSCSQTLNHNVMYWYQQKSSQAPKLLFHYYDKDFNNEADTPDNFQSRRPNTSFCFLDIRSPGLGDTAMYLCATSRSTGNYGYTFGSGTRLTVV.

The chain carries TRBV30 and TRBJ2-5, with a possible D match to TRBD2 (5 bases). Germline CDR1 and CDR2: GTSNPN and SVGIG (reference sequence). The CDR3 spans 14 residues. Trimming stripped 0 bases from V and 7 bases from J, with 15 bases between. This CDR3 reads CAWSVRDGVGTQYF. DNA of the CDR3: TGTGCCTGGAGTGTACGAGACGGGGTCGGGACCCAGTACTTC.

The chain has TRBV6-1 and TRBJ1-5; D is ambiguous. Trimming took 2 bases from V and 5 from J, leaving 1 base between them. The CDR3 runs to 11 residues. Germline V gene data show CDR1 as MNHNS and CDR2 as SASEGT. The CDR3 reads CASSEHQPQHF. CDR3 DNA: TGTGCCAGCAGTGAACATCAGCCCCAGCATTTT.

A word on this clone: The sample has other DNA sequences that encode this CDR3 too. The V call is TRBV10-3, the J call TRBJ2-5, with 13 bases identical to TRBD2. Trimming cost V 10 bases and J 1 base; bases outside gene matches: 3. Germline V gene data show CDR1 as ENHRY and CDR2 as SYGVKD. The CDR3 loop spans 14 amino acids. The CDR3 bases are TGTGCCACCAGGACTAGCGGGGGCCAAGAGACCCAGTACTTC. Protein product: CATRTSGGQETQYF.

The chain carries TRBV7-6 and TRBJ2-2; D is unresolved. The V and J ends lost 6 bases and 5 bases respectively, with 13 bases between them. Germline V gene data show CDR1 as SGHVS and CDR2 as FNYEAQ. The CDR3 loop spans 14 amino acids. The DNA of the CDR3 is TGTGCCAGCAGGAAAGACGAAGGGACCGGGGAGCTGTTTTTT. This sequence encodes CASRKDEGTGELFF.

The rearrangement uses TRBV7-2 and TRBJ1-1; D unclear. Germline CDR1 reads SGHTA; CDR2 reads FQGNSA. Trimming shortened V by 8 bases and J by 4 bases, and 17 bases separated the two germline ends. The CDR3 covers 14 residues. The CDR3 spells CASGKPPFATEAFF. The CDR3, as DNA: TGTGCCAGCGGCAAACCCCCTTTTGCCACTGAAGCTTTCTTT.

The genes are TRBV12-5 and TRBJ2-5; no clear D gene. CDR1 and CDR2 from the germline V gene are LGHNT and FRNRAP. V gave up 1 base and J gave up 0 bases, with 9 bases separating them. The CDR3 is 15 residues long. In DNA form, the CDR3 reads TGTGCTAGTGGTTTGGGGACCTCGTACCAAGAGACCCAGTACTTC. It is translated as CASGLGTSYQETQYF.

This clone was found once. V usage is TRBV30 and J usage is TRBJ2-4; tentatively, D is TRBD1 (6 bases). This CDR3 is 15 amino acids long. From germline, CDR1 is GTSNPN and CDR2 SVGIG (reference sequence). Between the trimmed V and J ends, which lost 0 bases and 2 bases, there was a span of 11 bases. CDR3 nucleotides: TGTGCCTGGAGTGTCAGGGGAGCGACCAAAAACATTCAGTACTTC. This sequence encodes CAWSVRGATKNIQYF. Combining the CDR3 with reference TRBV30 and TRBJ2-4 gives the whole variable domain SQTIHQWPATLVQPVGSPLSLECTVEGTSNPNLYWYRQAAGRGLQLLFYSVGIGQISSEVPQNLSASRPQDRQFILSSKKLLLSDSGFYLCAWSVRGATKNIQYFGAGTRLSVL.

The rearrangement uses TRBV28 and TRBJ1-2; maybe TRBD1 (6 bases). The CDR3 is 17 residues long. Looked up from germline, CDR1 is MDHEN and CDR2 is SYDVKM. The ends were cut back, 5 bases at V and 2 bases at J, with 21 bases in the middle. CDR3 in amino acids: CASSDTGRTAKNYGYTF. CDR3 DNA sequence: TGTGCCAGCAGTGACACGGGGCGGACAGCCAAAAACTATGGCTACACCTTC.

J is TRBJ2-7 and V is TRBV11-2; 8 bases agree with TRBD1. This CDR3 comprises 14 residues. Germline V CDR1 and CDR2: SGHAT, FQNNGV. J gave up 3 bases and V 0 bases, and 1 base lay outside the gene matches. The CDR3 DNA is TGTGCCAGCAGCTTAGACAGGGGGCTCTACGAGCAGTACTTC. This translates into CASSLDRGLYEQYF.

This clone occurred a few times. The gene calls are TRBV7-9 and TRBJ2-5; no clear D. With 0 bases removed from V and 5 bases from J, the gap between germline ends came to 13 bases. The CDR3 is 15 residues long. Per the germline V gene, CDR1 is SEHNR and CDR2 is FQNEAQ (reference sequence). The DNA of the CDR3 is TGTGCCAGCAGCTTAGCGGGAATACCGGCGGAGACCCAGTACTTC. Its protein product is CASSLAGIPAETQYF.

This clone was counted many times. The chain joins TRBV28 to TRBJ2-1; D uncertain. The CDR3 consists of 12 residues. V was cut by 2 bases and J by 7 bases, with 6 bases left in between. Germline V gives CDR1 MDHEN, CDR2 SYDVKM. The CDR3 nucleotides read TGTGCCAGCAGTTTAGGCCGGAATGAGCAGTTCTTC. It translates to CASSLGRNEQFF.

CDR3 DNA: TGTGCCACCAGCAGAGATTCCATAGCTAGTCTGGACGACCAGTACTTC. Translation gives CATSRDSIASLDDQYF. The rearrangement links TRBV15 to TRBJ2-5; D gene uncertain. This CDR3 has 16 residues. Germline V lookup: CDR1 LNHNV, CDR2 YYDKDF (reference sequence). V was trimmed by 0 bases and J by 10 bases, leaving 21 bases between them.

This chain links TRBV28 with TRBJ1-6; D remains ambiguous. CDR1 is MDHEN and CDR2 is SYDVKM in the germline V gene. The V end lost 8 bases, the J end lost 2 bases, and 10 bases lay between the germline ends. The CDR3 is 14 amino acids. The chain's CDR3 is CASAPVTYNSPLHF. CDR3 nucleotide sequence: TGTGCCAGCGCGCCGGTCACCTATAATTCACCCCTCCACTTT. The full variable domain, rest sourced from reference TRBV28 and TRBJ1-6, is DVKVTQSSRYLVKRTGEKVFLECVQDMDHENMFWYRQDPGLGLRLIYFSYDVKMKEKGDIPEGYSVSREKKERFSLILESASTNQTSMYLCASAPVTYNSPLHFGNGTRLTVT.

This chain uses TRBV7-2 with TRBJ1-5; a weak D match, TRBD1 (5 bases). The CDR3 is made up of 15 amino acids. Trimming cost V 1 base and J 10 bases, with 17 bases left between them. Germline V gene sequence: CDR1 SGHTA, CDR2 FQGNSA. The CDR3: CASSLGSGVMDPQHF. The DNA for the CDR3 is TGTGCCAGCAGCTTAGGCTCGGGGGTAATGGATCCCCAGCATTTT.

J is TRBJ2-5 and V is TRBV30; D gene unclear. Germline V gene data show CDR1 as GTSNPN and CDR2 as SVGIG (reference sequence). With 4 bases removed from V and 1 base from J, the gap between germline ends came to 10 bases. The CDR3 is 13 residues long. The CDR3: CAWTLTAQETQYF. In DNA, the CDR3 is TGTGCCTGGACCCTGACTGCCCAAGAGACCCAGTACTTC.

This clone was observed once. CDR3 loop: CAWSEGGSSYEQYF. CDR3 DNA: TGTGCCTGGAGTGAGGGGGGGAGCTCCTACGAGCAGTACTTC. The rearrangement joins TRBV30 to TRBJ2-7, with D maybe TRBD2 (7 bases). The germline V and J ends were trimmed by 1 base and 0 bases, with 10 bases remaining between them. Germline V gives CDR1 GTSNPN, CDR2 SVGIG (reference sequence). This CDR3 region has 14 residues.

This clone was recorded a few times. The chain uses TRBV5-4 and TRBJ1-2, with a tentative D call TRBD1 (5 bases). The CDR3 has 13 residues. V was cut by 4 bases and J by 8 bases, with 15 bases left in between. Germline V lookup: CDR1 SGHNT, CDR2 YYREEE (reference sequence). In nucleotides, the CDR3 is TGTGCCAGCAGCGGAATAGGAGGGGAAGGCTACACCTTC. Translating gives CASSGIGGEGYTF.

The CDR3 coding sequence is TGTGCCAGCAGCTCCATGGGGGGGAGTGAGACCCAGTACTTC. Translated: CASSSMGGSETQYF. The chain recombines TRBV5-6 with TRBJ2-5; 7 bases map to TRBD2. V lost 3 bases and J lost 5; bases outside the gene matches: 7. The V gene's germline CDR1 is SGHDT and CDR2 YYEEEE. The CDR3 has 14 residues.

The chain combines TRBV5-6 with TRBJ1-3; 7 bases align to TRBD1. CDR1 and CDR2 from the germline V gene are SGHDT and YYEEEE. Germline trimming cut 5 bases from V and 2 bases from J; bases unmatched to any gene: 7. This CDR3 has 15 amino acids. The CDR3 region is CASSSRQGPGNTIYF. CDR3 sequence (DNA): TGTGCCAGCAGTTCCAGACAGGGCCCTGGAAACACCATATATTTT. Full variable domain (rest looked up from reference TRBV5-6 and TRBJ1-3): DAGVTQSPTHLIKTRGQQVTLRCSPKSGHDTVSWYQQALGQGPQFIFQYYEEEERQRGNFPDRFSGHQFPNYSSELNVNALLLGDSALYLCASSSRQGPGNTIYFGEGSWLTVV.

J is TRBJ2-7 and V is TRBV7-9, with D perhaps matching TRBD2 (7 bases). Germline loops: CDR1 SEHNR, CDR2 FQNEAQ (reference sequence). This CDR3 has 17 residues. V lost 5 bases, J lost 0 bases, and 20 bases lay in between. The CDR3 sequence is CASSPRGGETLSYEQYF. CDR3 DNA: TGTGCCAGCAGCCCGAGGGGGGGCGAGACCCTCTCCTACGAGCAGTACTTC.

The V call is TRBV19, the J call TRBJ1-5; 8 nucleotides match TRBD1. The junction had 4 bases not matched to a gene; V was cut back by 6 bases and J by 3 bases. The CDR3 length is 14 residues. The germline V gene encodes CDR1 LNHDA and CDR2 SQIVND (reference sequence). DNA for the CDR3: TGTGCCAGTAGGAGACAGGGGCCCAATCAGCCCCAGCATTTT. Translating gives CASRRQGPNQPQHF.

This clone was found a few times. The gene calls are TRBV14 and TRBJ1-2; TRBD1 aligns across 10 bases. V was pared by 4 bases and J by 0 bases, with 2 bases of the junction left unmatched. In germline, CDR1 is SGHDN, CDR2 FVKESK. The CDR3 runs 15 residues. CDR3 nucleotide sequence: TGTGCCAGCAGCCGGGACAGGGGAACTAACTATGGCTACACCTTC. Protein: CASSRDRGTNYGYTF.

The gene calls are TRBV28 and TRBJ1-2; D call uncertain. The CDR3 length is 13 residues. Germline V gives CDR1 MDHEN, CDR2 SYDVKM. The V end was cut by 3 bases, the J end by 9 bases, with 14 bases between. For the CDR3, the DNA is TGTGCCAGCAGTTTCCCCGCATACATGCGCTACACCTTC. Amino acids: CASSFPAYMRYTF.